The 9 T cell receptor beta chains below were found in one sample sequenced in a study of immune cell composition in non-small cell lung cancer. Here immunoSEQ multiplex PCR was the method, and the copy in TCRdb shows in-frame clones only, minus some. In the table there are more than 3,000 clones, roughly 82% of which are singletons. Sequenced: lung tumor tissue. The receptors originated from a human donor with non-small cell lung cancer.

The chain has TRBV5-1 and TRBJ2-7; D is perhaps TRBD1 (6 bases). The germline V gene has CDR1 SGHRS and CDR2 YFSETQ. The CDR3 spans 15 residues. Trimming removed 5 bases from V and 0 bases from J, with 15 bases in between. CDR3 DNA: TGCGCCAGCAGTTTAGGGCAGGGGTTCTCCTACGAGCAGTACGTC. Translation: CASSLGQGFSYEQYV.

The chain combines TRBV7-2 with TRBJ1-6; perhaps TRBD1 as D (6 bases). Germline V lookup: CDR1 SGHTA, CDR2 FQGNSA. The CDR3 covers 14 residues. Trimming took off 5 bases at V and 6 bases at J, with 11 bases between the two ends. CDR3 DNA sequence: TGTGCCAGCAGCCCAACAGGGATTAATTCACCCCTCCACTTT. Translation gives CASSPTGINSPLHF.

The rearrangement links TRBV10-2 to TRBJ1-6, with TRBD1 matching 10 bases. This CDR3 is built from 13 residues. CDR1 and CDR2 from the germline V gene are WSHSY and SAAADI. V shed 3 bases and J 11 bases; nucleotides not matched to a gene: 1. CDR3 coding DNA: TGCGCCAGCAGTGAAGGACAGGGGGCACCCCTCCACTTT. Translation gives CASSEGQGAPLHF.

The chain uses TRBV27 and TRBJ2-7; 7 bases are a match to TRBD2. V trimming: 2 bases; J trimming: 0 bases; junction bases outside the gene matches: 4. The CDR3 is 15 amino acids. CDR1 and CDR2 from the germline V gene are MNHEY and SMNVEV (reference sequence). DNA of the CDR3: TGTGCCAGCAGTTTACACGGGAGGCCCTCCTACGAGCAGTACGTC. Protein product: CASSLHGRPSYEQYV.

V is TRBV28 and J is TRBJ2-6; 11 bases match TRBD1. The junction had 7 bases not matched to a gene; V was cut back by 6 bases and J by 3 bases. CDR1 and CDR2 from the germline V gene are MDHEN and SYDVKM. This CDR3 is 17 amino acids long. Here the CDR3 reads CASRPGQGARGANVLTF. CDR3 nucleotides: TGTGCCAGCAGACCAGGACAGGGGGCGCGTGGGGCCAACGTCCTGACTTTC. The full variable domain, rest sourced from reference TRBV28 and TRBJ2-6, is DVKVTQSSRYLVKRTGEKVFLECVQDMDHENMFWYRQDPGLGLRLIYFSYDVKMKEKGDIPEGYSVSREKKERFSLILESASTNQTSMYLCASRPGQGARGANVLTFGAGSRLTVL.

The CDR3 here is CASSRTAQGSYEQYF. The CDR3 DNA reads TGCGCCAGCAGCCGTACGGCACAGGGATCCTACGAGCAGTACTTC. The rearrangement joins TRBV5-1 to TRBJ2-7, with a weak D call TRBD1 (6 bases). V was shortened by 4 bases and J by 1 base, with 15 bases between the two germline ends. Looked up from germline, CDR1 is SGHRS and CDR2 is YFSETQ. The CDR3 sequence is 15 residues long.

The chain carries TRBV19 and TRBJ2-3; a weak D match, TRBD2 (7 bases). Between the trimmed V and J ends, which lost 3 bases and 3 bases, there was a span of 10 bases. The CDR3 length is 14 residues. Per germline, CDR1 LNHDA and CDR2 SQIVND (reference sequence). In DNA form, the CDR3 reads TGTGCCAGTAGTATCGGGGGGCATACAGATACGCAGTATTTT. It translates to CASSIGGHTDTQYF.

This chain uses TRBV12-5 with TRBJ2-7; TRBD2 matches 7 bases. The CDR3 is 13 residues long. Germline values: CDR1 LGHNT, CDR2 FRNRAP. The junction had 8 bases not matched to a gene; V was cut back by 7 bases and J by 5 bases. Here the CDR3 DNA reads TGTGCTAGTGCCGGGGGGAGGGACGACGAGCAGTACTTC. Translation: CASAGGRDDEQYF.

The genes are TRBV7-6 and TRBJ2-2; D not certain. V was pared by 3 bases and J by 7 bases, with 9 bases between. Germline V gene lookup returns CDR1 SGHVS and CDR2 FNYEAQ. This CDR3 spans 13 amino acids. This chain's CDR3 is CASSFARNGELFF. The CDR3 region has the DNA TGTGCCAGCAGCTTCGCCAGGAACGGGGAGCTGTTTTTT. The whole variable domain, filled in from reference TRBV7-6 and TRBJ2-2, reads GAGVSQSPRYKVTKRGQDVALRCDPISGHVSLYWYRQALGQGPEFLTYFNYEAQQDKSGLPNDRFSAERPEGSISTLTIQRTEQRDSAMYRCASSFARNGELFFGEGSRLTVL.